This T cell receptor (beta chain) was captured by sequencing in a study of cytomegalovirus exposure and HLA in healthy donors. The PCR employed 60 Vbeta primers together with 13 Jbeta primers. The protocol was immunoSEQ multiplex PCR, while the TCRdb copy is restricted to in-frame clones and leaves out a portion. The profile shows approximately 79,000 clones, around 81% of them singletons. In its sample, this clone was seen once. Its antigen is still unknown. The length of the CDR3 is 14 residues. The germline V gene encodes CDR1 MDHEN and CDR2 SYDVKM. The V and J ends lost 7 bases and 6 bases respectively, with 16 bases between them. Study results and caveats: High specificity and sensitivity for cytomegalovirus status were reported for the classifier.

The receptor was isolated from a man in his forties in good health and CMV-seronegative. Sequencing was done on a sample of PBMCs. V gene TRBV28 combines with J gene TRBJ1-5, with a weak D call TRBD1 (6 bases). The CDR3 protein is CASISVTGIQPQHF. For the CDR3, the DNA is TGTGCCAGCATCTCAGTAACAGGGATTCAGCCCCAGCATTTT.